These 29 T cell receptor beta chains were all obtained from the same sample, sequenced in a study of T cell responses to AZD1222 COVID-19 vaccine. Sequencing used immunoSEQ multiplex PCR; TCRdb keeps in-frame clones, though not all of them. This sample yields 150,000 to 200,000 clones, of which 92% are seen a single time; around 1.9% belongs to the top ten. The input for sequencing was peripheral blood, taken 28 days after the second AZD1222 dose. The receptors were sampled from an adult who received the AZD1222 COVID-19 vaccine.

The gene calls are TRBV10-3 and TRBJ1-6; TRBD1 aligns across 8 bases. J was trimmed by 0 bases and V by 6 bases; bases with no gene match: 4. This CDR3 has 16 amino acids. From germline, CDR1 is ENHRY and CDR2 SYGVKD. CDR3 DNA sequence: TGTGCCATCAGCGGGACAGGTTCCTCCTATAATTCACCCCTCCACTTT. Residues: CAISGTGSSYNSPLHF.

The count of this clone is one. Here the CDR3 reads CASRRDRHTEAFF. The CDR3 bases are TGCGCCAGCAGACGGGACAGACACACTGAAGCTTTCTTT. The rearrangement joins TRBV5-1 to TRBJ1-1; 7 bases align to TRBD1. The CDR3 totals 13 residues. With 5 bases clipped from V and 3 bases from J, the junction kept 4 bases outside the gene matches. CDR1 SGHRS and CDR2 YFSETQ come from the germline V gene.

V is TRBV7-3 and J is TRBJ2-1; the D gene is possibly TRBD1 (6 bases). V lost 5 bases and J 7 bases, leaving 12 bases between the germline ends. The CDR3 has 13 residues. From germline, CDR1 is SGHTA and CDR2 FQGTGA. CDR3 loop: CASSAGQGNEQFF. The CDR3 region has the DNA TGTGCCAGCAGCGCGGGCCAGGGGAATGAGCAGTTCTTC.

This clone was detected only a few times. V and J are TRBV7-3 and TRBJ2-2; no reliable D call. Germline CDR1 and CDR2: SGHTA and FQGTGA. The V and J ends lost 3 bases and 2 bases respectively, with 7 bases between them. This CDR3 contains 14 residues. In DNA, the CDR3 is TGTGCCAGCAGCTTGATGGTAAACACCGGGGAGCTGTTTTTT. This gives the protein CASSLMVNTGELFF.

This chain uses TRBV27 with TRBJ1-5; 8 bases agree with TRBD1. Germline V gene data show CDR1 as MNHEY and CDR2 as SMNVEV (reference sequence). The CDR3 spans 15 residues. The junction had 10 bases not matched to a gene; V was cut back by 8 bases and J by 4 bases. CDR3 nucleotide sequence: TGTGCCAGCCGGGACAGGCCGAATGTTAATCAGCCCCAGCATTTT. The encoded protein is CASRDRPNVNQPQHF.

The chain couples TRBV5-1 to TRBJ2-1; possible D gene TRBD2, 7 bases. Trimming stripped 7 bases from V and 5 bases from J, with 16 bases between. CDR3 size: 14 residues. The germline gives CDR1 SGHRS, CDR2 YFSETQ. As DNA, the CDR3 is TGCGCCAGCGGCCCGGGGGGCACTGACAATGAGCAGTTCTTC. It translates to CASGPGGTDNEQFF.

The CDR3 region is CATSGGLRTGELFF. CDR3 DNA: TGTGCCACGTCGGGGGGCCTAAGAACCGGGGAGCTGTTTTTT. The rearrangement links TRBV18 to TRBJ2-2, with a tentative D call TRBD2 (7 bases). Trimming removed 10 bases from V and 5 bases from J, with 17 bases in between. Per the germline V gene, CDR1 is KGHSH and CDR2 is LQKENI. CDR3 size: 14 residues.

The rearrangement links TRBV7-9 to TRBJ2-5, with 7 bases matching TRBD2. The V and J ends lost 2 bases and 5 bases, in that order; junction bases with no gene match: 5. CDR3 length: 14 amino acids. Germline values: CDR1 SEHNR, CDR2 FQNEAQ (reference sequence). CDR3 loop: CASSLLAGLETQYF. For the CDR3, the DNA is TGTGCCAGCAGCTTATTAGCGGGCCTGGAGACCCAGTACTTC.

The rearrangement links TRBV7-9 to TRBJ1-1; tentative D call: TRBD1 (5 bases). Germline V gene data show CDR1 as SEHNR and CDR2 as FQNEAQ (reference sequence). Trimming pared 8 bases from V and 5 bases from J, leaving 15 bases between. The CDR3 runs to 13 residues. DNA of the CDR3: TGTGCCAGCTGTTGGGGGGAGGGAACTGAAGCTTTCTTT. It specifies CASCWGEGTEAFF. Full variable domain (outside the CDR3, taken from reference TRBV7-9 and TRBJ1-1): DTGVSQNPRHKITKRGQNVTFRCDPISEHNRLYWYRQTLGQGPEFLTYFQNEAQLEKSRLLSDRFSAERPKGSFSTLEIQRTEQGDSAMYLCASCWGEGTEAFFGQGTRLTVV.

The chain recombines TRBV27 with TRBJ1-6, with D tentatively TRBD1 (6 bases). The germline V and J ends were trimmed by 2 bases and 6 bases, with 14 bases remaining between them. The CDR3 length is 16 residues. Germline V lookup: CDR1 MNHEY, CDR2 SMNVEV (reference sequence). CDR3 residues: CASSLITGPTNSPLHF. The CDR3 region has the DNA TGTGCCAGCAGTTTAATTACAGGGCCGACTAATTCACCCCTCCACTTT.

This chain joins TRBV2 and TRBJ2-2; possible D gene TRBD1, 7 bases. V was cut by 8 bases and J by 4 bases, with 14 bases left in between. CDR3 length: 14 residues. Germline values: CDR1 SNHLY, CDR2 FYNNEI. This CDR3 is CASLVQGGTGELFF. In DNA form, the CDR3 reads TGTGCCAGCCTCGTTCAGGGGGGCACCGGGGAGCTGTTTTTT.

The chain employs TRBV27 and TRBJ1-4; D possibly corresponds to TRBD1 (6 bases). Germline values: CDR1 MNHEY, CDR2 SMNVEV (reference sequence). Trimming stripped 8 bases from V and 6 bases from J, with 13 bases between. This CDR3 contains 13 residues. The CDR3 region has the DNA TGTGCCAGCTCCACAGGGAGGGATGAAAAACTGTTTTTT. This codes for CASSTGRDEKLFF.

The CDR3 is CASSLDGGGGYTF. DNA of the CDR3: TGTGCCAGCAGTTTAGATGGGGGGGGTGGCTACACCTTC. The chain uses TRBV12-3 or TRBV12-4 and TRBJ1-2; tentatively, D is TRBD1 (5 bases). V was clipped by 1 base and J by 7 bases, with 10 bases between them. CDR3 length equals 13 residues.

By sample fraction, this clone is medium-sized (0.01 to 0.1%). The CDR3 DNA sequence: TGTGCCAGCAACGCTCAAGGGTATGGCTACACCTTC. Protein: CASNAQGYGYTF. The rearrangement joins TRBV6-6 to TRBJ1-2, with D hard to call. Deletions cut 7 bases from V and 5 bases from J, with 11 bases between. This CDR3 has 12 amino acids. CDR1 is MNHNY, CDR2 SVGAGI, per germline (reference sequence).

This clone turned up a few times. The rearrangement links TRBV19 to TRBJ1-4, with unresolved D. Trimming removed 4 bases at V and 0 bases at J, with 12 bases between. In germline, CDR1 is LNHDA, CDR2 SQIVND (reference sequence). The CDR3 totals 16 residues. CDR3 in amino acids: CASSNGGFTTNEKLFF. CDR3 DNA: TGTGCCAGTAGTAACGGAGGCTTTACAACTAATGAAAAACTGTTTTTT.

This chain uses TRBV27 with TRBJ1-2; perhaps TRBD1 as D (6 bases). Germline CDR1 MNHEY, CDR2 SMNVEV (reference sequence). V was pared by 3 bases and J by 0 bases, with 14 bases between. There are 16 residues in the CDR3. CDR3 in amino acids: CASSLGGRGANYGYTF. The CDR3 DNA sequence: TGTGCCAGCAGTTTGGGGGGCCGAGGGGCTAACTATGGCTACACCTTC.

The chain employs TRBV6-2 or TRBV6-3 and TRBJ1-2; D gene uncertain. Trimming took 1 base from V and 2 from J, leaving 5 bases between them. Per germline, CDR1 MNHEY and CDR2 SVGEGT. This CDR3 is 13 amino acids long. The CDR3 coding sequence is TGTGCCAGCAGTTACTTGACGAACTATGGCTACACCTTC. This sequence encodes CASSYLTNYGYTF.

This rearrangement joins TRBV14 to TRBJ1-6, with D unclear. Germline V gives CDR1 SGHDN, CDR2 FVKESK. V was trimmed by 0 bases and J by 12 bases, leaving 18 bases between them. This CDR3 is 16 amino acids long. As DNA, the CDR3 is TGTGCCAGCAGCCAAGATGCAAGTAAGGGCCGGCGACCCCTCCACTTT. Translation gives CASSQDASKGRRPLHF.

The chain has TRBV7-9 and TRBJ2-5; D is undetermined. CDR1 SEHNR and CDR2 FQNEAQ come from the germline V gene (reference sequence). CDR3 size: 15 residues. The V end lost 8 bases, the J end lost 1 base, and 17 bases lay between the germline ends. CDR3 in DNA: TGTGCCAGCTCAGCCCCCGGCGGAACCCAAGAGACCCAGTACTTC. Protein sequence: CASSAPGGTQETQYF.

This sequence joins TRBV5-6 and TRBJ1-2; maybe TRBD1 (6 bases). There are 12 residues in the CDR3. Germline CDR1 is SGHDT and CDR2 is YYEEEE. V dropped 3 bases and J dropped 8 bases, with 11 bases sitting between them. CDR3 sequence (DNA): TGTGCCAGCAGCTACACAGGGAGCGGCTACACCTTC. This codes for CASSYTGSGYTF.

There are a few counts of this clone. The chain uses TRBV11-1 and TRBJ1-1, with 7 bases fitting TRBD1. The germline gives CDR1 SGHAT, CDR2 FQDESV (reference sequence). The CDR3 totals 14 residues. The trim removed 6 bases at V and 3 bases at J, leaving 7 bases unmatched. The CDR3 sequence: CASSIGDRDTEAFF. CDR3 DNA sequence: TGTGCCAGCAGTATTGGTGACAGGGACACTGAAGCTTTCTTT.

The chain couples TRBV2 to TRBJ2-1; TRBD1 might be the D (9 bases). In germline, CDR1 is SNHLY, CDR2 FYNNEI. Trimming removed 7 bases from V and 6 bases from J, with 28 bases in between. The CDR3 has 18 residues. Here the CDR3 reads CASNFRTGVGRAGNEQFF. For the CDR3, the DNA is TGTGCCAGCAATTTTCGGACAGGGGTCGGGAGGGCCGGCAATGAGCAGTTCTTC.

The chain links TRBV18 to TRBJ1-2, with a tentative D call TRBD1 (5 bases). This CDR3 comprises 17 residues. Germline loops: CDR1 KGHSH, CDR2 LQKENI. V dropped 6 bases and J dropped 1 base, with 21 bases sitting between them. The CDR3 DNA reads as TGTGCCAGCTCCCTCGGGTCATCCGGGGCGTATAACTATGGCTACACCTTC. Protein: CASSLGSSGAYNYGYTF.

The CDR3 nucleotides are TGTGCCAGCTCCCCGACCGGGAATCAGCCCCAGCATTTT. This translates into CASSPTGNQPQHF. V usage is TRBV28 and J usage is TRBJ1-5, with D uncertain. The CDR3 consists of 13 residues. V gave up 8 bases and J gave up 4 bases, with 12 bases separating them. CDR1 is MDHEN, CDR2 SYDVKM, per germline.

This chain uses TRBV5-8 with TRBJ2-5; the D gene could be TRBD1 or TRBD2 (5 bases each). The CDR3 spans 13 residues. CDR1 and CDR2 from the germline V gene are SGHTS and YDEGEE. V shed 7 bases and J shed 5 bases, with 15 bases lying between them. The CDR3 region has the DNA TGTGCCAGCTGGGCCTGGGGACGGGAGACCCAGTACTTC. It is translated as CASWAWGRETQYF.

V usage is TRBV7-3 and J usage is TRBJ2-7; the match to TRBD2 covers 14 bases. V lost 4 bases and J lost 6; bases outside the gene matches: 2. CDR1 and CDR2 from the germline V gene are SGHTA and FQGTGA. This CDR3 is 14 amino acids long. CDR3 sequence: CASSSGLAGAEQYF. The DNA of the CDR3 is TGTGCCAGCAGCTCGGGACTAGCGGGAGCCGAGCAGTACTTC.

The gene calls are TRBV5-1 and TRBJ2-7, with TRBD2 identical over 8 bases. This CDR3 is 15 amino acids long. Trimming took 1 base from V and 5 from J; bases not matched to a gene: 8. Germline V CDR1 and CDR2: SGHRS, YFSETQ. The CDR3 reads CASSLFPSGRDEQYF. CDR3 coding DNA: TGCGCCAGCAGCTTGTTCCCCAGCGGGAGAGACGAGCAGTACTTC. The full variable domain, its missing parts supplied by reference TRBV5-1 and TRBJ2-7, is KAGVTQTPRYLIKTRGQQVTLSCSPISGHRSVSWYQQTPGQGLQFLFEYFSETQRNKGNFPGRFSGRQFSNSRSEMNVSTLELGDSALYLCASSLFPSGRDEQYFGPGTRLTVT.

CDR3 region: CASSRGQGPGGTQYF. The CDR3 nucleotides are TGTGCCAGCAGCCGTGGACAGGGGCCGGGGGGGACCCAGTACTTC. The rearrangement uses TRBV5-5 and TRBJ2-5, with TRBD1 matching over 9 bases. The CDR3 runs 15 residues. With V trimmed by 4 bases and J by 7 bases, 11 bases remained unmatched. Germline values: CDR1 SGHKS, CDR2 YYEKEE (reference sequence).

The J gene is TRBJ2-1, the V gene TRBV10-2; the match to TRBD2 covers 8 bases. CDR1 and CDR2 (germline): WSHSY, SAAADI. The CDR3 is 18 amino acids. J lost 11 bases, V lost 8 bases, and 26 bases had no gene match. DNA for the CDR3: TGCGCCAGCGGAACGGACATCCGGACTAGCTTTGTGTCGAGGCAGCAGTTCTTC. Residues: CASGTDIRTSFVSRQQFF.